The T cell receptor (beta chain) described here comes from a study of cytomegalovirus exposure and HLA in healthy donors. V was pared by 5 bases and J by 7 bases, with 11 bases between. Germline loops: CDR1 KGHSH, CDR2 LQKENI. This CDR3 has 13 residues. Both 60 Vbeta primers and 13 Jbeta primers went into the PCR. Libraries were prepared by immunoSEQ multiplex PCR; TCRdb keeps only in-frame clonotypes and omits some of them. The table lists about 110,000 clones, around 79% of them singletons, with around 3.4% in the top ten. The clonotype comes from a man aged 55 to 70 in good health and CMV-seronegative. This chain uses TRBV18 with TRBJ1-4; D is possibly TRBD1 (5 bases). Sample: PBMCs. The CDR3 DNA reads as TGTGCCAGCTCAAAGTCAAGGGGTGAAAAACTGTTTTTT. It encodes CASSKSRGEKLFF.